This T cell receptor (beta chain) was found in a study of blood T cell repertoires in COVID-19. Study in general: T cells, B-cell-depleted T cells, or PBMCs supplied cDNA or gDNA.

As handled by the study authors: Nucleated cell counts were estimated from reference gene primer amplification. Profiled with immunoSEQ multiplex PCR; TCRdb holds only in-frame clones, not every one. V and J calls and clone size are copied from that table; D and trimming were computed from the DNA. The profile shows 350,000 to 450,000 clones, approximately 86% of them singletons. CDR3 size: 15 residues. Trimming cost V 5 bases and J 4 bases, with 17 bases left between them. Germline loops: CDR1 LNHDA, CDR2 SQIVND (reference sequence). This receptor was taken from an older woman with COVID-19, enrolled during active disease. Material for sequencing was peripheral blood. The rearrangement joins TRBV19 to TRBJ2-5; D perhaps matches TRBD1 (5 bases). CDR3 coding DNA: TGTGCCAGTAGTTGGCAGGGATTGACTGCAGAGACCCAGTACTTC. This sequence encodes CASSWQGLTAETQYF.